Listed below are T cell receptor beta chains from one sample, sequenced in a study of response to subunit inactivated influenza vaccine. TCRdb fed the RT-PCR reads into MiXCR, producing one record per CDR3 protein. The data show just under 550,000 distinct CDR3 sequences, roughly 25% seen once. The same sample was also used in a study of T cells expressing NK-cell markers.

The input for sequencing was CD4+ T cells sorted from PBMCs, taken 11 to 12 days after vaccination. These receptors came from a man aged 50-60 years who received an inactivated influenza vaccine. CDR3s include the opening cysteine and the closing phenylalanine or tryptophan. Each record gives: J gene, D gene, V gene, clone size, CDR3 DNA, CDR3 protein. A D gene is named only where the DNA matches it firmly. The listing skips clone size in some rows; elsewhere it reads once, few, many or a size class.

TRBJ2-3,TRBD2,TRBV28,few,TGTGCCAGCACCCTACGGGCTAGCGGGAGGCCCACAGATACGCAGTATTTT,CASTLRASGRPTDTQYF
TRBJ2-1,.,TRBV18,.,TGTGCCAGCTCTTCTGACAGGTACGCTGAGCAGTTCTTC,CASSSDRYAEQFF
TRBJ2-5,.,TRBV5-1,.,TGCGCCAGCAGCGAAGGGGGGGAAGAGACCCAGTACTTC,CASSEGGEETQYF
TRBJ2-1,.,TRBV12-3/TRBV12-4,.,TGTGCCAGCAGAAACACAGATTTCTCCTACAATGAGCAGTTCTTC,CASRNTDFSYNEQFF
TRBJ2-6,TRBD1,TRBV25-1,few,TGTGCCAGCAGTCCCCGGACAGGTCTGCTTGGGGCCAACGTCCTGACTTTC,CASSPRTGLLGANVLTF
TRBJ2-3,.,TRBV6-1,.,TGTGCCAGCAGGCCCGCTAGTTCAACTAGCACAGATACGCAGTATTTT,CASRPASSTSTDTQYF
TRBJ2-7,.,TRBV4-1,few,TGCGCCAGCAGCCACCCAGGGGGGTCGATAACGAGCTCCTACGAGCAGTACTTC,CASSHPGGSITSSYEQYF
TRBJ1-5,TRBD1,TRBV10-3,.,TGTGCCATCAGCGGCGGAACAGGGGACGGCAATCAGCCCCAGCATTTT,CAISGGTGDGNQPQHF
TRBJ2-1,TRBD2,TRBV12-5,few,TGTGCTAGTGGTTTGGGACTAGCGGGTGCTTACAATGAGCAGTTCTTC,CASGLGLAGAYNEQFF
TRBJ1-1,.,TRBV5-5,few,TGTGCCAGCAGCTCAGGGGTTCGGGAAGCTTTCTTT,CASSSGVREAFF
TRBJ2-2,TRBD2,TRBV24-1,few,TGTGCCACCAGTGAGCCCCCACTAGCGGGAGAATCGGCCACGACCCTTACCGGGGAGCTGTTTTTT,CATSEPPLAGESATTLTGELFF
TRBJ1-5,TRBD1,TRBV27,few,TGTGCCAGCAGTTCCACAGGGGTCTCTAGCAATCAGCCCCAGCATTTT,CASSSTGVSSNQPQHF
TRBJ1-1,.,TRBV4-3,.,TGCGCCAGCAGCCAAGATGCGGGGGGCCCGCCTGAAGCTTTCTTT,CASSQDAGGPPEAFF
TRBJ2-7,.,TRBV5-1,.,TGCGCCAGCAGCTTGGGTGGCAGCCCGGCCTACGAGCAGTACTTC,CASSLGGSPAYEQYF
TRBJ1-1,.,TRBV4-3,many,TGCGCCAGCAGCCAAGATCGGGGGAACACTGAAGCTTTCTTT,CASSQDRGNTEAFF
TRBJ1-6,.,TRBV6-5,.,TGTGCCAGCAGTTACTCCTATAATTCACCCCTCCACTTT,CASSYSYNSPLHF
TRBJ2-1,.,TRBV7-9,.,TGTGCCAGCAGCTCAAAAATTGCTGGATACGAGCAGTTCTTC,CASSSKIAGYEQFF
TRBJ1-6,TRBD1,TRBV12-3/TRBV12-4,.,TGTGCCAGCAGGGACAGGGCCAATTCACCCCTCCACTTT,CASRDRANSPLHF
TRBJ2-3,.,TRBV2,.,TGTGCCAGCAGTGATGGTCAGGGGAAAGATACGCAGTATTTT,CASSDGQGKDTQYF
TRBJ2-4,.,TRBV3-1,few,TGTGCCAGCAGCCAAGGAAAATACATTCAGTACTTC,CASSQGKYIQYF
TRBJ1-4,.,TRBV30,.,TGTGCCTGGAGTGACGGGCTCAATGAAAAACTGTTTTTT,CAWSDGLNEKLFF
TRBJ1-3,TRBD1,TRBV5-1,few,TGCGCCAGCAGCTTCGCAGGGGGTGCGGACACCATATATTTT,CASSFAGGADTIYF
TRBJ2-3,TRBD2,TRBV7-9,.,TGTGCCAGCGGGACTAGCGGGGGTCTAGATACGCAGTATTTT,CASGTSGGLDTQYF
TRBJ1-4,TRBD1,TRBV14,.,TGTGCCAGCAGCCAATACACCGGGACAGGCGTATCTGGAAAACTGTTTTTT,CASSQYTGTGVSGKLFF